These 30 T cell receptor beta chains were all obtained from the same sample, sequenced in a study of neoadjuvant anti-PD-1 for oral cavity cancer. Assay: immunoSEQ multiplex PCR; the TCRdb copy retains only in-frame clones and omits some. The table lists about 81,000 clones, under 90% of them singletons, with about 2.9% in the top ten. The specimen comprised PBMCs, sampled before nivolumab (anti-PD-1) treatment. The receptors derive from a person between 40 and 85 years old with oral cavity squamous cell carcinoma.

The DNA of the CDR3 is TGTGCCAGCAGCGTAGCGGGAGGTGTCCTCCAAGAGACCCAGTACTTC. This translates into CASSVAGGVLQETQYF. This rearrangement joins TRBV9 to TRBJ2-5, with 7 bases matching TRBD2. The CDR3 spans 16 residues. Per germline, CDR1 SGDLS and CDR2 YYNGEE. V trimming: 0 bases; J trimming: 1 base; junction bases outside the gene matches: 6. Supplemented by reference TRBV9 and TRBJ2-5, the full variable domain reads DSGVTQTPKHLITATGQRVTLRCSPRSGDLSVYWYQQSLDQGLQFLIQYYNGEERAKGNILERFSAQQFPDLHSELNLSSLELGDSALYFCASSVAGGVLQETQYFGPGTRLLVL.

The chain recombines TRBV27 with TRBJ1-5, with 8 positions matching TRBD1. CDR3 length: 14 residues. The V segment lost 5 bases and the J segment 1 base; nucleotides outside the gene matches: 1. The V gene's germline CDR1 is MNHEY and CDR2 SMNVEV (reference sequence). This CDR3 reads CASSRQGSNQPQHF. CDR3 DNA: TGTGCCAGCAGTCGACAGGGGAGCAATCAGCCCCAGCATTTT.

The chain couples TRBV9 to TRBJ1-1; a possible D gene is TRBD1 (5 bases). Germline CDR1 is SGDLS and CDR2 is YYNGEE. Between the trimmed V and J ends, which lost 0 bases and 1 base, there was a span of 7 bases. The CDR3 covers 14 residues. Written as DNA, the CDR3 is TGTGCCAGCAGCGTAGTGGGGACGAACACTGAAGCTTTCTTT. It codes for CASSVVGTNTEAFF.

The CDR3 reads CASSLIGGGRTGELFF. DNA of the CDR3: TGCGCCAGCAGCTTGATTGGTGGGGGTCGGACCGGGGAGCTGTTTTTT. The chain carries TRBV5-1 and TRBJ2-2; D might be TRBD1 or TRBD2, each matching 5 bases. Trimming took 1 base from V and 5 from J, leaving 15 bases between them. The CDR3 runs to 16 residues. Per germline, CDR1 SGHRS and CDR2 YFSETQ.

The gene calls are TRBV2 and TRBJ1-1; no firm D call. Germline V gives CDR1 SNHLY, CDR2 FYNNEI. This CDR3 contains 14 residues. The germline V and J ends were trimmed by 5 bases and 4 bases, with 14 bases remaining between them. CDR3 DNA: TGTGCCAGCAGTTCCTTTACTCCCCCCACTGAAGCTTTCTTT. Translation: CASSSFTPPTEAFF.

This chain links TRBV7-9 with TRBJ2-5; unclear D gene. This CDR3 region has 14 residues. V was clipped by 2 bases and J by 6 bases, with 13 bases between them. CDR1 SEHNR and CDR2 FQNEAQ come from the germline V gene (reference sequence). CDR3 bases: TGTGCCAGCAGCTTAACGGCCCTGGCGAAGACCCAGTACTTC. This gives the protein CASSLTALAKTQYF.

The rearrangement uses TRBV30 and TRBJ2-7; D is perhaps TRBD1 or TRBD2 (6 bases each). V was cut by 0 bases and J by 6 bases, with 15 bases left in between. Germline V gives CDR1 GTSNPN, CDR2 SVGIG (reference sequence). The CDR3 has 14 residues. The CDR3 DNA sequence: TGTGCCTGGAGTGTTGGAGGGGGTACGGTCGAGCAGTACTTC. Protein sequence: CAWSVGGGTVEQYF.

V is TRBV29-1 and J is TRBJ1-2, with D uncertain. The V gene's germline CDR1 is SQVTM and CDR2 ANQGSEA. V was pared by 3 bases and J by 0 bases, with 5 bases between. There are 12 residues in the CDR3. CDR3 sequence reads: CSVDFPNYGYTF. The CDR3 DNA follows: TGCAGCGTTGATTTCCCTAACTATGGCTACACCTTC.

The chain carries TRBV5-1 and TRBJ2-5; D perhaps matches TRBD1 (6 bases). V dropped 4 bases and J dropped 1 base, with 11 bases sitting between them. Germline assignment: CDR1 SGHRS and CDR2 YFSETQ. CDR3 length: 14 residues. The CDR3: CASSIQGIQETQYF. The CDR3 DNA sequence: TGCGCCAGCAGCATACAGGGTATCCAAGAGACCCAGTACTTC.

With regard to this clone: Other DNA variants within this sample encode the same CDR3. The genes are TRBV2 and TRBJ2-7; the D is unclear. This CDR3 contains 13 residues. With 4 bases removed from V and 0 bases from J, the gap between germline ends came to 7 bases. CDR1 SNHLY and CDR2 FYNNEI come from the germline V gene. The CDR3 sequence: CASSVEYSYEQYF. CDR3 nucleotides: TGTGCCAGCAGTGTCGAATACTCCTACGAGCAGTACTTC.

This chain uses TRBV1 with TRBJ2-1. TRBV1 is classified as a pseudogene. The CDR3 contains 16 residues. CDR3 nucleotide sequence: TGCACCAGCAGCCAAGATCTCCACTGTAGGGCTGATGAGCAGTTCTTC. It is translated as CTSSQDLHCRADEQFF.

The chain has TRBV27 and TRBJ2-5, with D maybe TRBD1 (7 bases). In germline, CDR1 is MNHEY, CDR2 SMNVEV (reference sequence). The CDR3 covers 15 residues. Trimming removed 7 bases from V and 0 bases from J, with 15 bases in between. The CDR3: CASKGAGGNQETQYF. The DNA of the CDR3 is TGTGCCAGCAAGGGGGCAGGGGGGAACCAAGAGACCCAGTACTTC.

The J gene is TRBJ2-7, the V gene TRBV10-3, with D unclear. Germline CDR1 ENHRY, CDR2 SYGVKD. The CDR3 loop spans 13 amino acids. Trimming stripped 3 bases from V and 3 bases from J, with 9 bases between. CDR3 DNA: TGTGCCATCAGTGACGGGCCCCTCTACGAGCAGTACTTC. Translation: CAISDGPLYEQYF.

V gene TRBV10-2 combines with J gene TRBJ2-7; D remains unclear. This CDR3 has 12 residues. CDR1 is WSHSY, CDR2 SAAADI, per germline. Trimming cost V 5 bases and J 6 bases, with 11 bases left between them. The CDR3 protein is CASSSSPAEQYF. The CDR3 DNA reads TGCGCCAGCAGTTCGTCCCCTGCCGAGCAGTACTTC.

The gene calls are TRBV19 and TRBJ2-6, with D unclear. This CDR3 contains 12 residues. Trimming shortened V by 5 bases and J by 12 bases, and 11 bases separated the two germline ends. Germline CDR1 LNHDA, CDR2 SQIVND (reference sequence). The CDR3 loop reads CASSPSTVVLTF. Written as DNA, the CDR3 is TGTGCCAGTAGTCCCTCCACTGTCGTCCTGACTTTC.

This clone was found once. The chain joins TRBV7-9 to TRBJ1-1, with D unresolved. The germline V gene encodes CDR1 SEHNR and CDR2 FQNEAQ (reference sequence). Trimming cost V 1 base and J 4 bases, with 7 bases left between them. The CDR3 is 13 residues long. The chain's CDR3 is CASSLEIPTEAFF. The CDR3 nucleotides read TGTGCCAGCAGCTTAGAGATCCCCACTGAAGCTTTCTTT. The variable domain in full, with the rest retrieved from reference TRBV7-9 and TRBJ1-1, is DTGVSQNPRHKITKRGQNVTFRCDPISEHNRLYWYRQTLGQGPEFLTYFQNEAQLEKSRLLSDRFSAERPKGSFSTLEIQRTEQGDSAMYLCASSLEIPTEAFFGQGTRLTVV.

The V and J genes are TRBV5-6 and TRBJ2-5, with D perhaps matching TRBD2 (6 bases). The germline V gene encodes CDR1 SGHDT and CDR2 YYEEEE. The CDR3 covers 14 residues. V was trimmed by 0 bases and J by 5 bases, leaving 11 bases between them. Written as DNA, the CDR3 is TGTGCCAGCAGCTTGGCGGAGGGCCTGGAGACCCAGTACTTC. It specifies CASSLAEGLETQYF.

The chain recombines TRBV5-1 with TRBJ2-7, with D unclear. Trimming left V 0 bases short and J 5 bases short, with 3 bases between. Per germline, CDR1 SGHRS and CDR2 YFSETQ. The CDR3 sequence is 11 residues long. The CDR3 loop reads CASSLGNEQYF. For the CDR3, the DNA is TGCGCCAGCAGCTTGGGGAACGAGCAGTACTTC. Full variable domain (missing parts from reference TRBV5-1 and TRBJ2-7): KAGVTQTPRYLIKTRGQQVTLSCSPISGHRSVSWYQQTPGQGLQFLFEYFSETQRNKGNFPGRFSGRQFSNSRSEMNVSTLELGDSALYLCASSLGNEQYFGPGTRLTVT.

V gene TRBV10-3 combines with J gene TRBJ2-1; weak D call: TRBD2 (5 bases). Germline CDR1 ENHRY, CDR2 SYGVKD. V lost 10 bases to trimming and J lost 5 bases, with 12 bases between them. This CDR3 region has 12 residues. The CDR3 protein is CATRTANNEQFF. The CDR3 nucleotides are TGTGCCACACGGACTGCGAACAATGAGCAGTTCTTC.

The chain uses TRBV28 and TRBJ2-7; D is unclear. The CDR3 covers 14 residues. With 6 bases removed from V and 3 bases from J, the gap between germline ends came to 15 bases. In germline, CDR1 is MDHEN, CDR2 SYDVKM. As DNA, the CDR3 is TGTGCCAGCAGCCTCACTACCCGCGGCTACGAGCAGTACTTC. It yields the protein CASSLTTRGYEQYF.

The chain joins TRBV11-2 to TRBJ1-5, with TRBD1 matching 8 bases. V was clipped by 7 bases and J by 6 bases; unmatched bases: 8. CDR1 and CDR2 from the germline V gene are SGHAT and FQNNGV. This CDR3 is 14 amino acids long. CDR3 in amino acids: CASNPGQGGQPQHF. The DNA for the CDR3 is TGTGCCAGCAACCCCGGACAGGGTGGTCAGCCCCAGCATTTT. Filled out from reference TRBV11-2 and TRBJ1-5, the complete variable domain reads EAGVAQSPRYKIIEKRQSVAFWCNPISGHATLYWYQQILGQGPKLLIQFQNNGVVDDSQLPKDRFSAERLKGVDSTLKIQPAKLEDSAVYLCASNPGQGGQPQHFGDGTRLSIL.

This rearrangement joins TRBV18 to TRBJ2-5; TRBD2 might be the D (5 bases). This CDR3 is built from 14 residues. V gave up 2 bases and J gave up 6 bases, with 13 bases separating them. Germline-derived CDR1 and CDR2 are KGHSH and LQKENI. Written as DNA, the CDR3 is TGTGCCAGCTCACCAGCGGGTGATGTGAAGACCCAGTACTTC. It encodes CASSPAGDVKTQYF.

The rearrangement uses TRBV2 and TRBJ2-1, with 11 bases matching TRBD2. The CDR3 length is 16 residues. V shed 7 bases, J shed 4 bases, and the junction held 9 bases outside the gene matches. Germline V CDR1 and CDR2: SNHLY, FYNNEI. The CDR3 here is CASIRLTSGAYNEQFF. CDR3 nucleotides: TGTGCCAGCATTAGATTGACTAGCGGGGCTTACAATGAGCAGTTCTTC.

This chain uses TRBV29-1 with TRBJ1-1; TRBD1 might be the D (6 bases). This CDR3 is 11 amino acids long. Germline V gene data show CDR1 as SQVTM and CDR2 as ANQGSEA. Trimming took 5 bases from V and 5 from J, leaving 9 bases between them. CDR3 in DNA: TGCAGCGTTCGGGACAAAACTGAAGCTTTCTTT. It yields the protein CSVRDKTEAFF.

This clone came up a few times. CDR3 DNA sequence: TGTGCCAGCAGCGGGGGACAGTGGACTGAAGCTTTCTTT. This encodes CASSGGQWTEAFF. The V call is TRBV9, the J call TRBJ1-1; 7 nucleotides align to TRBD1. Germline assignment: CDR1 SGDLS and CDR2 YYNGEE. The CDR3 totals 13 residues. V was pared by 3 bases and J by 5 bases, with 4 bases of the junction left unmatched.

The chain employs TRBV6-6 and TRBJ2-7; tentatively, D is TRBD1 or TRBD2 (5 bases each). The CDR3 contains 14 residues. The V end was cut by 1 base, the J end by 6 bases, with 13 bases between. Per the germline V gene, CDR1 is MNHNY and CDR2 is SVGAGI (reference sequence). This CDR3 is CASSYCRDGCEQYF. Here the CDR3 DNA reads TGTGCCAGCAGTTACTGTCGGGACGGCTGCGAGCAGTACTTC.

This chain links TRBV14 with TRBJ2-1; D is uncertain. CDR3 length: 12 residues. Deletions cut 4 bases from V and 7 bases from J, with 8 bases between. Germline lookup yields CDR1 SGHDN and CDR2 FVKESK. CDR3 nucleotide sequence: TGTGCCAGCAGCCCCGGGCGAAATGAGCAGTTCTTC. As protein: CASSPGRNEQFF.

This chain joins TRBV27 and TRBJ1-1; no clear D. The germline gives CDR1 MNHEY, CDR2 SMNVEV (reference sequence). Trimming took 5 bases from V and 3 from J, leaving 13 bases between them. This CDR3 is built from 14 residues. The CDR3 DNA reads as TGTGCCAGCAGTCACGGGAGCCGGGACACTGAAGCTTTCTTT. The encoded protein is CASSHGSRDTEAFF.

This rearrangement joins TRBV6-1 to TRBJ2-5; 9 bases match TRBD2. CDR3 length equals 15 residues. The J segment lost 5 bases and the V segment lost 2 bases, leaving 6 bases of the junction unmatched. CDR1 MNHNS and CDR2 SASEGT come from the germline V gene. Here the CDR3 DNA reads TGTGCCAGCAGTGAATCTAGCGGGACTTATGAGACCCAGTACTTC. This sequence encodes CASSESSGTYETQYF.

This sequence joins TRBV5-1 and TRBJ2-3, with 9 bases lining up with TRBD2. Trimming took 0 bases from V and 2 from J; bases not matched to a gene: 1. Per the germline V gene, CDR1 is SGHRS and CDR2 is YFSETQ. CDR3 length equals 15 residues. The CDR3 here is CASSLASGTTDTQYF. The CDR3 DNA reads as TGCGCCAGCAGCTTGGCTAGCGGGACCACAGATACGCAGTATTTT. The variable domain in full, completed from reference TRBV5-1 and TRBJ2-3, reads KAGVTQTPRYLIKTRGQQVTLSCSPISGHRSVSWYQQTPGQGLQFLFEYFSETQRNKGNFPGRFSGRQFSNSRSEMNVSTLELGDSALYLCASSLASGTTDTQYFGPGTRLTVL.